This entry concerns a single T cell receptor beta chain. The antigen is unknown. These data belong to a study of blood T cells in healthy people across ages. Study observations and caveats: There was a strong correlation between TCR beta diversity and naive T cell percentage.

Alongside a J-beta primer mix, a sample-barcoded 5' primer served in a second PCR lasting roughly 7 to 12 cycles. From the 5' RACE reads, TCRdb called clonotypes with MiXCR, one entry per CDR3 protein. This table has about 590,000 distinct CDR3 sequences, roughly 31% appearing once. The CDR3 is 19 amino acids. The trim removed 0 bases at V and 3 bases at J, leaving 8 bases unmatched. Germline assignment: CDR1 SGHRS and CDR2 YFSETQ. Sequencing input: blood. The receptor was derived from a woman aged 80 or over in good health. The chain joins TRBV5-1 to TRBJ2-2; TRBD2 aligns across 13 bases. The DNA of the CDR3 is TGCGCCAGCAGCTTGGACGCCCAACTAGCGGGAGGGTACACCGGGGAGCTGTTTTTT. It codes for CASSLDAQLAGGYTGELFF.